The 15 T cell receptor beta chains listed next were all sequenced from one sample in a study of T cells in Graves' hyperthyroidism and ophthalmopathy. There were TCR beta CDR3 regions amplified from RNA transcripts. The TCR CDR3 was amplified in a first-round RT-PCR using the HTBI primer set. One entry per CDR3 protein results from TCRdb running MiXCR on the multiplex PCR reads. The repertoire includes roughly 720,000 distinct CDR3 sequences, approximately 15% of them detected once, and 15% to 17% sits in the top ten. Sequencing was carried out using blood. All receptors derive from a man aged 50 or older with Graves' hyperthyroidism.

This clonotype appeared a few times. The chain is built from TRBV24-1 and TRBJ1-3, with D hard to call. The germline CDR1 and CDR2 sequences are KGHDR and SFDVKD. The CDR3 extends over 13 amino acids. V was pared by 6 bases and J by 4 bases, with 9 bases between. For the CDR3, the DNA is TGTGCCACCAGTAGTAAGGAGGGAAACACCATATATTTT. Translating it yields CATSSKEGNTIYF.

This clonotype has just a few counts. The CDR3 sequence: CASSAYQGVDGSEQYF. The DNA for the CDR3 is TGTGCCAGTAGTGCTTATCAGGGGGTCGACGGCTCCGAGCAGTACTTC. This chain links TRBV19 with TRBJ2-7; TRBD1 matches 7 bases. Per germline, CDR1 LNHDA and CDR2 SQIVND (reference sequence). V lost 5 bases, J lost 6 bases, and 16 bases stayed unmatched. This CDR3 is built from 16 residues.

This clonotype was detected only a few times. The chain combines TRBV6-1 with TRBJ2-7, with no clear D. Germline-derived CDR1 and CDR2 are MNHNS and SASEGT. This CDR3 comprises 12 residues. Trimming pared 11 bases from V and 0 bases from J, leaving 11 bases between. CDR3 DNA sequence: TGTGCCGGCGGAGCGAGCTCCTACGAGCAGTACTTC. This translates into CAGGASSYEQYF.

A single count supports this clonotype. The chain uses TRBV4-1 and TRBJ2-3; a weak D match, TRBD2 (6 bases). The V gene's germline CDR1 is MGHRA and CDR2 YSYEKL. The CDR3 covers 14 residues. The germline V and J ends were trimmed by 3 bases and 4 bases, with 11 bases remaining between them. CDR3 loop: CASSQGGSADTQYF. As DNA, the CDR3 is TGCGCCAGCAGCCAGGGAGGTAGCGCAGATACGCAGTATTTT.

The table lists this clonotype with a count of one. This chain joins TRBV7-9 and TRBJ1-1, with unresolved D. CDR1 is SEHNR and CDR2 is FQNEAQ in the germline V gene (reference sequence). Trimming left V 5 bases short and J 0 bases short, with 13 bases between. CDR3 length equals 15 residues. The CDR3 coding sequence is TGTGCCAGCAGCCCGGCCCCCGGCATGAACACTGAAGCTTTCTTT. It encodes CASSPAPGMNTEAFF.

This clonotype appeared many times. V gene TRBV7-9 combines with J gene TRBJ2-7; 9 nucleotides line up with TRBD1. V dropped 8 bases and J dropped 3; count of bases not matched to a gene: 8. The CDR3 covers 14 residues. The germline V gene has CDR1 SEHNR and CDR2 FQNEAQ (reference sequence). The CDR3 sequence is CASVGTGNYYEQYF. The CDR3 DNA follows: TGTGCCAGCGTTGGGACAGGGAATTACTACGAGCAGTACTTC.

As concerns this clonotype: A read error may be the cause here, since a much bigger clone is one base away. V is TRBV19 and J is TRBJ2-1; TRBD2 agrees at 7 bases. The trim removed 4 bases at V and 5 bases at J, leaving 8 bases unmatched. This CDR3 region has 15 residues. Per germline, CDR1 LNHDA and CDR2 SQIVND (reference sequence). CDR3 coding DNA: TGTGCCAGTAGTAGGTTTGGGCTAGCGGACAATGAGCAGTTCTTC. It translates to CASSRFGLADNEQFF.

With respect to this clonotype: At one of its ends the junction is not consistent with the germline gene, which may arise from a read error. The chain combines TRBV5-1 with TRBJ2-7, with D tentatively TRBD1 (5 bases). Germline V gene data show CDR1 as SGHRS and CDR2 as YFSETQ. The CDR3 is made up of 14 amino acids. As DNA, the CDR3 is TGTGCCAGCAGCTCCCGACAGAGCCCCTACGAGCAGTACTTC. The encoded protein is CASSSRQSPYEQYF. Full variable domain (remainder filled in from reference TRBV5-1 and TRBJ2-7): KAGVTQTPRYLIKTRGQQVTLSCSPISGHRSVSWYQQTPGQGLQFLFEYFSETQRNKGNFPGRFSGRQFSNSRSEMNVSTLELGDSALYLCASSSRQSPYEQYFGPGTRLTVT.

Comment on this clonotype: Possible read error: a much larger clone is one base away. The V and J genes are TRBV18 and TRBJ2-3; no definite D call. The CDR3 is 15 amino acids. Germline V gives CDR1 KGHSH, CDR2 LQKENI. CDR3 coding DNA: TGTGCCAGCTCACCTCGGCCCTCTGGCACAGATATGCAGTATTTT. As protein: CASSPRPSGTDMQYF.

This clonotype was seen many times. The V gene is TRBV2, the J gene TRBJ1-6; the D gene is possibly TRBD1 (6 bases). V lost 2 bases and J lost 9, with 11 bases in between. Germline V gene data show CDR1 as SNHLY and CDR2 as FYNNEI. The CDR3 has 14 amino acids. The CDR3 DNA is TGTGCCAGCAGTGAAAACAGGGAACGTTCACCCCTCCACTTT. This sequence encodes CASSENRERSPLHF. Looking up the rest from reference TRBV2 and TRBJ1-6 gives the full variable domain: EPEVTQTPSHQVTQMGQEVILRCVPISNHLYFYWYRQILGQKVEFLVSFYNNEISEKSEIFDDQFSVERPDGSNFTLKIRSTKLEDSAMYFCASSENRERSPLHFGNGTRLTVT.

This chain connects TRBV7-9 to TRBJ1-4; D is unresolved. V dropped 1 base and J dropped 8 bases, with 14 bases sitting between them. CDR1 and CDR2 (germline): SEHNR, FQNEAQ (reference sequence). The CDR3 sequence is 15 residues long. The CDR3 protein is CASSLVGGVGEKLFF. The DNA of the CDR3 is TGTGCCAGCAGCTTAGTCGGCGGGGTTGGAGAAAAACTGTTTTTT. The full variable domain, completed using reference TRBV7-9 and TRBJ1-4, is DTGVSQNPRHKITKRGQNVTFRCDPISEHNRLYWYRQTLGQGPEFLTYFQNEAQLEKSRLLSDRFSAERPKGSFSTLEIQRTEQGDSAMYLCASSLVGGVGEKLFFGSGTQLSVL.

The CDR3 region has the DNA TGTGCCAGCAGCCAAGACCCGTTTGGAGCGGGAGGGCCTAGGTATTTT. Amino acids: CASSQDPFGAGGPRYF. The chain recombines TRBV14 with TRBJ2-3, with TRBD2 identical over 10 bases. Germline CDR1 SGHDN, CDR2 FVKESK. The CDR3 is 16 amino acids. V lost 0 bases to trimming and J lost 14 bases; unmatched junction nucleotides: 14.

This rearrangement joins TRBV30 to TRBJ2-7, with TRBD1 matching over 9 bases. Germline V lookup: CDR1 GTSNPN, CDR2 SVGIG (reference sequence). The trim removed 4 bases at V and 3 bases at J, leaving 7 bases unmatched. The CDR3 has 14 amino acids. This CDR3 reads CAWIRTGENYEQYF. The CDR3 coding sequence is TGTGCCTGGATACGGACAGGGGAAAACTACGAGCAGTACTTC.

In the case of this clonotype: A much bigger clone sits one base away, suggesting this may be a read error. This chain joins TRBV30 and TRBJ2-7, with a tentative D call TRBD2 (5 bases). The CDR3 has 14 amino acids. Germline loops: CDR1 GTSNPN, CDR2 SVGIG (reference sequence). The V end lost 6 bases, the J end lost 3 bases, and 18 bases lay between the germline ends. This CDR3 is CACRRIPGNYEQYF. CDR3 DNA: TGTGCCTGTAGGAGAATACCGGGGAACTACGAGCAGTACTTC. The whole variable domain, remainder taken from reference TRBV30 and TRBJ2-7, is SQTIHQWPATLVQPVGSPLSLECTVEGTSNPNLYWYRQAAGRGLQLLFYSVGIGQISSEVPQNLSASRPQDRQFILSSKKLLLSDSGFYLCACRRIPGNYEQYFGPGTRLTVT.

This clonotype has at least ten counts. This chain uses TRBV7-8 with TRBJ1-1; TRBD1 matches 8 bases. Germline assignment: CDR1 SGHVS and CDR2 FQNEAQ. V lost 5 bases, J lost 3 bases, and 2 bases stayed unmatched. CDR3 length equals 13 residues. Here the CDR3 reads CASSADRDTEAFF. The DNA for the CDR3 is TGTGCCAGCAGCGCGGACAGGGACACTGAAGCTTTCTTT.